These T cell receptor beta chains were read from a single sample in a study of T-cell reconstitution after alpha-beta-depleted transplantation in children. In TCRdb, the PCR reads were re-called with MiXCR into one record per CDR3 protein. Of some 830,000 distinct CDR3 sequences listed, approximately 15% are singletons. The sample consisted of PBMCs, mostly from graft donor cells, taken 360 days after TCRalphabeta/CD19-depleted stem cell transplant. These receptors all come from a male patient between 5 and 17 years old who had a stem cell transplant for acute lymphoblastic leukemia, so the T cells may come from the graft donor. Each CDR3 is given with its conserved first and last residue. The D gene is left open where the match is weak. Clone sizes are given selectively: once, few, many, or a class where the clone is expanded.

V gene	clone size	D gene	J gene	CDR3 DNA	CDR3 protein
TRBV14	few	-	TRBJ1-4	TGTGCCAGCAGCCAAGATCGGTCGGGGAGTGGCGAAAAACTGTTTTTT	CASSQDRSGSGEKLFF
TRBV12-3/TRBV12-4	-	-	TRBJ2-1	TGTGCCAGTACCCGGGACTTCCCCTACAATGAGCAGTTCTTC	CASTRDFPYNEQFF
TRBV12-3/TRBV12-4	few	TRBD1	TRBJ1-1	TGTGCCAGCAGAAGGGACAGAAGGGGAGAGACTGAAGCTTTCTTT	CASRRDRRGETEAFF
TRBV3-1	-	TRBD1	TRBJ1-1	TGTGCCAGCGGTAGCGACAGGGCCGTCACTGAAGCTTTCTTT	CASGSDRAVTEAFF
TRBV27	-	TRBD2	TRBJ2-7	TGTGCCAGCAGTTTATCTGGGACTAGCGGGAGCTCTTTCTCCTACGAGCAGTACTTC	CASSLSGTSGSSFSYEQYF
TRBV7-9	few	-	TRBJ1-1	TGTGCCAGCAGCTTCGGGGGCGCGTACACTGAAGCTTTCTTT	CASSFGGAYTEAFF
TRBV12-3/TRBV12-4	-	TRBD2	TRBJ2-7	TGTGCCAGCAGTTTAGGGACTAGCGGGAGGCGTCGGGACTTC	CASSLGTSGRRRDF
TRBV5-1	few	TRBD2	TRBJ2-7	TGCGCCAGCAGCTCATCGGGAGGGGGGGGTGAGCAGCAGTACTTC	CASSSSGGGGEQQYF
TRBV4-2	-	-	TRBJ2-3	TGTGCCAGCGGCCCCGCCAGGGCTGTGAATCCAGATACGCAGTATTTT	CASGPARAVNPDTQYF
TRBV5-1	-	-	TRBJ2-7	TGCGCCAGCAGTCCCGCCAGGGGAGGGACCTACGAGCAGTACTTC	CASSPARGGTYEQYF
TRBV7-2	-	TRBD1	TRBJ2-5	TGTGCCAGCAGTTCAGACTGGACAGGGGGCAGGAAGACCCAGTACTTC	CASSSDWTGGRKTQYF
TRBV9	few	-	TRBJ2-3	TGTGCCAGCAGCGTAGAAGGGGCTTGGGGCACAGATACGCAGTATTTT	CASSVEGAWGTDTQYF
TRBV7-2	few	-	TRBJ1-1	TGTGCCAGCAGCTTAGAGGGGGGCCTCAGCGCTTTCTTT	CASSLEGGLSAFF
TRBV5-1	many	TRBD2	TRBJ2-1	TGCGCCAGCAGCTTGGTTCCTAGCGGAGTCTACAATGAGCAGTTCTTC	CASSLVPSGVYNEQFF
TRBV19	-	-	TRBJ1-1	TGTGCCAGTAGTATTACTCTTCGAAAGTTCACTGAAGCTTTCTTT	CASSITLRKFTEAFF
TRBV12-3/TRBV12-4	-	-	TRBJ1-1	TGTGCCAGCAGTTCCCGGTCAGGGGTTAGCACTGAAGCTTTCTTT	CASSSRSGVSTEAFF
TRBV18	many	TRBD1	TRBJ2-7	TGTGCCAGCTCACCACTTCGACAGGGAACCTACGAGCAGTACTTC	CASSPLRQGTYEQYF
TRBV3-1	few	-	TRBJ1-1	TGTGCCAGCAGCCAAGATTGGGGACACATAAACACTGAAGCTTTCTTT	CASSQDWGHINTEAFF
TRBV18	-	TRBD1	TRBJ2-3	TGTGCCAGCTCACTTGGATTGGACAGGGCCGCAGATACGCAGTATTTT	CASSLGLDRAADTQYF
TRBV7-6	-	-	TRBJ2-7	TGTGCCAGCAGCTTTGGCCCCATTGACAGCCACTACGAGCAGTACTTC	CASSFGPIDSHYEQYF
TRBV5-1	few	-	TRBJ2-5	TGCGCCAGCAGCTTGTTTCCACAAGAGACCCAGTACTTC	CASSLFPQETQYF
TRBV12-3/TRBV12-4	-	-	TRBJ2-7	TGTGCCAGCAGTTTCAGGTACTCCGGAGACGATTTACCCCGCGCCATAAACTACGAGCAGTACTTC	CASSFRYSGDDLPRAINYEQYF
TRBV6-2/TRBV6-3	-	TRBD2	TRBJ2-7	TGTGCCAGCAGTGCCGGATGGCGGGAGGACTCCTACGAGCAGTACTTC	CASSAGWREDSYEQYF
TRBV12-3/TRBV12-4	-	TRBD2	TRBJ2-1	TGTGCCAGCAGTTTAGGCCTAGCGGGAGTCACCAATGAGCAGTTCTTC	CASSLGLAGVTNEQFF
TRBV5-1	-	-	TRBJ2-7	TGCGCCAGCAGCTTGGACAGGGCCATCTACGAGCAGTACTTC	CASSLDRAIYEQYF
TRBV29-1	few	-	TRBJ1-1	TGCAGCGTCGGGGAGGGGCGGGACACTGAAGCTTTCTTT	CSVGEGRDTEAFF
TRBV12-3/TRBV12-4	-	TRBD2	TRBJ2-1	TGTGCCAGCGGACTAGTCCGTCTGTCGAGCTCCTACAATGAGCAGTTCTTC	CASGLVRLSSSYNEQFF
TRBV7-2	few	TRBD2	TRBJ2-2	TGTGCCAGCAGCTTAGCGGGGATTAGCGGGACGCTGTTTTTT	CASSLAGISGTLFF
TRBV20-1	many	TRBD1	TRBJ1-3	TGCAGTGCTAGATCAGGGGGTGGAAACACCATATATTTT	CSARSGGGNTIYF
TRBV28	few	TRBD2	TRBJ2-7	TGTGCCAGCAGCTCCTCGACTAGCGGGAGGGCCTTTAAGCCCTACGAGCAGTACTTC	CASSSSTSGRAFKPYEQYF
TRBV2	-	-	TRBJ2-5	TGTGCCAGCAATATCCATATAGGGCCACAAGAGACCCAGTACTTC	CASNIHIGPQETQYF
TRBV7-7	few	-	TRBJ1-6	TGTGCCAGCAGCCTTGGGACCGCTACACCCCTGAGCTCCTATAATTCACCCCTCCACTTT	CASSLGTATPLSSYNSPLHF
TRBV11-1	-	TRBD1	TRBJ1-4	TGTGCCAGCAGCTTAGCCCGGGACAGGGGGCGCCGAGATGAAAAACTGTTTTTT	CASSLARDRGRRDEKLFF
TRBV18	-	TRBD2	TRBJ2-1	TGTGCCAGCTCACCTGCTAGCGGGAGACTCAATGAGCAGTTCTTC	CASSPASGRLNEQFF
TRBV12-3/TRBV12-4	-	-	TRBJ2-7	TGTGCCAGCAGTGGCACCCCCATCCACGAGCAGTACTTC	CASSGTPIHEQYF
TRBV12-3/TRBV12-4	few	-	TRBJ2-1	TGTGCCGGGGGTTTTGCGGGGTACAATGAGCAGTTCTTC	CAGGFAGYNEQFF
TRBV9	few	TRBD2	TRBJ2-1	TGTGCCAGCAGCGTAGACAGCGGGGTTTCCTACAATGAGCAGTTCTTC	CASSVDSGVSYNEQFF
TRBV20-1	-	TRBD1	TRBJ1-5	TGCAGTGTTCCAGACAGGGGGCGGACCAGCAATCAGCCCCAGCATTTT	CSVPDRGRTSNQPQHF
TRBV18	many	TRBD2	TRBJ2-1	TGTGCCAGCTCGCGGACTAGCAGTCACTTTGAGCAGTTCTTC	CASSRTSSHFEQFF
TRBV25-1	-	-	TRBJ2-6	TGTGCCAGCAGTGAATTTAATACGAGGGAAGGGGCCAACGTCCTGACTTTC	CASSEFNTREGANVLTF
TRBV2	-	-	TRBJ2-5	TGTGCCAGCAGGAGAGGCAGGCGAGGGACAGAGACCCAGTACTTC	CASRRGRRGTETQYF
TRBV7-6	-	-	TRBJ1-5	TGTGCCAGCAGCTTAGAGAGGCGCCGCGGTCAGCCCCAGCATTTT	CASSLERRRGQPQHF
TRBV20-1	once	TRBD1	TRBJ2-7	TGCAGTGCTAGAAGGGACAGGCCAATCTACGAGCAGTACTTC	CSARRDRPIYEQYF
TRBV28	-	TRBD2	TRBJ2-7	TGTGCCAGCAGACGACTAGCGGAGGCGTCCTACGAGCAGTACTTC	CASRRLAEASYEQYF
TRBV11-1	-	-	TRBJ1-5	TGTGCCAGCAGCTTGAAGGGGGACCACTCGGGCAATCAGCCCCAGCATTTT	CASSLKGDHSGNQPQHF
TRBV12-3/TRBV12-4	-	-	TRBJ1-6	TGTGCCAGCAGTTTAGGCATAGTACCCCTCCACTTT	CASSLGIVPLHF
TRBV7-7	-	-	TRBJ2-7	TGTGCCAGCAGCTTATCGCAGATGTCCTACGAGCAGTACTTC	CASSLSQMSYEQYF
TRBV27	few	TRBD2	TRBJ2-1	TGTGCCACCTTTCGGGCGCGACTAGCGCCTAACAATGAGCAGTTCTTC	CATFRARLAPNNEQFF
TRBV2	few	-	TRBJ2-7	TGTGCCAGCCCTAGGGACCTGGGAGACGAGCAGTACTTC	CASPRDLGDEQYF